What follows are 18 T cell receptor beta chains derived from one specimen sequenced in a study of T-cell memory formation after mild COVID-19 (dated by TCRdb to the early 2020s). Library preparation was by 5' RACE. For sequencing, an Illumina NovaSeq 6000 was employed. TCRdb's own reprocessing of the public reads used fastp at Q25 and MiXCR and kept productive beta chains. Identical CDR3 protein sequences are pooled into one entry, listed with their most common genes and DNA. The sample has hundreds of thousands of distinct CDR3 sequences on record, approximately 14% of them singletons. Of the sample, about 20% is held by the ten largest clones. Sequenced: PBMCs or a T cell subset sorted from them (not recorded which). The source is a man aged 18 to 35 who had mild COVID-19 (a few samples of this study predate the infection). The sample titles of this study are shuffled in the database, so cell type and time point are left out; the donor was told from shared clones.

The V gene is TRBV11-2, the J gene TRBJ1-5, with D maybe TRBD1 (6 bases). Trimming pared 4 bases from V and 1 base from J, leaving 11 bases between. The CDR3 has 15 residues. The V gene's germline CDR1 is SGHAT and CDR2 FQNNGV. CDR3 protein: CASSSRGGSNQPQHF. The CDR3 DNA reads TGTGCCAGCAGCTCCAGGGGCGGGAGCAATCAGCCCCAGCATTTT. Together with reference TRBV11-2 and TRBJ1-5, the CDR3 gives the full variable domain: EAGVAQSPRYKIIEKRQSVAFWCNPISGHATLYWYQQILGQGPKLLIQFQNNGVVDDSQLPKDRFSAERLKGVDSTLKIQPAKLEDSAVYLCASSSRGGSNQPQHFGDGTRLSIL.

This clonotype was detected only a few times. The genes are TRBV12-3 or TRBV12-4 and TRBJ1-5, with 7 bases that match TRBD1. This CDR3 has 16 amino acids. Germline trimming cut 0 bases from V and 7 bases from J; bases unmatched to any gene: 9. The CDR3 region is CASSLATQGMGQPQHF. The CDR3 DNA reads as TGTGCCAGCAGTTTAGCCACACAGGGGATGGGACAGCCCCAGCATTTT.

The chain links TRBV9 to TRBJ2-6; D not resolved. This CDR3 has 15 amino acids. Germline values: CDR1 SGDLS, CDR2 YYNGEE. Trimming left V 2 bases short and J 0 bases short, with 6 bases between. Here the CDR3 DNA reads TGTGCCAGCAGCGTGGAGTCCTCTGGGGCCAACGTCCTGACTTTC. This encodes CASSVESSGANVLTF.

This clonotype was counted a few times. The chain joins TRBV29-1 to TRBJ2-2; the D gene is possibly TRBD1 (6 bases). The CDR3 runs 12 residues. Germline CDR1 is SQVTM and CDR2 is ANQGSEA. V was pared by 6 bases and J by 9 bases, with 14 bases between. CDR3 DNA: TGCAGCGTCCGGGACACGGCGAGGGAGCTGTTTTTT. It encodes CSVRDTARELFF.

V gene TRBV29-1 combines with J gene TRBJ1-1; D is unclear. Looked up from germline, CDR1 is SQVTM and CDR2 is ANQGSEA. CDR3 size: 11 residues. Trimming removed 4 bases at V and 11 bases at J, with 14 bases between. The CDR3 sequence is CSVAVHQEAFF. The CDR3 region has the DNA TGCAGCGTTGCAGTCCACCAAGAGGCTTTCTTT.

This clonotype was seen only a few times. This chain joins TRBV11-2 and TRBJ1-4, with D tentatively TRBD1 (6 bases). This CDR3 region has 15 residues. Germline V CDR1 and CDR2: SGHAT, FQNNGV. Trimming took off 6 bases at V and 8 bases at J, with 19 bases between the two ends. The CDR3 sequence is CASSFGGGVGEKLFF. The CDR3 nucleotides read TGTGCCAGCAGTTTCGGAGGGGGGGTCGGGGAAAAACTGTTTTTT.

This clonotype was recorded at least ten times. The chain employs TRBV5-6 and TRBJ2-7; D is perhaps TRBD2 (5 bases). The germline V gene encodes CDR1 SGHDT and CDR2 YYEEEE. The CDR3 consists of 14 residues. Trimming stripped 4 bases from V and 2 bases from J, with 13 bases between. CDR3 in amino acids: CASSIAGKPYEQYF. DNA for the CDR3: TGTGCCAGCAGCATCGCGGGCAAGCCCTACGAGCAGTACTTC.

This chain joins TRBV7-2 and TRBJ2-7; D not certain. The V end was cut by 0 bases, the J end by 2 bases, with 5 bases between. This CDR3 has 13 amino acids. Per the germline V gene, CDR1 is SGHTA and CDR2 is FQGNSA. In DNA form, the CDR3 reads TGTGCCAGCAGCTTAGCCTCGACCTACGAGCAGTACGTC. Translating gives CASSLASTYEQYV.

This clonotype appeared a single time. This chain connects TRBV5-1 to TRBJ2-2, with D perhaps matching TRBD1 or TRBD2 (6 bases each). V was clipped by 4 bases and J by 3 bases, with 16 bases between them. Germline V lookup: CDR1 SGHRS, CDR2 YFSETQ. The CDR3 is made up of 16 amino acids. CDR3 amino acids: CASSHGSGGHTGELFF. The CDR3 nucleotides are TGCGCCAGCAGCCACGGGTCCGGGGGCCACACCGGGGAGCTGTTTTTT.

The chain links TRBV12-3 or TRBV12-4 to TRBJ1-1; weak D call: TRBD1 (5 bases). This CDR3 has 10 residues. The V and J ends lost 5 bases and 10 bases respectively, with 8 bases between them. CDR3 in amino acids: CASSQGAAFF. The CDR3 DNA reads TGTGCCAGCAGTCAGGGAGCAGCTTTCTTT.

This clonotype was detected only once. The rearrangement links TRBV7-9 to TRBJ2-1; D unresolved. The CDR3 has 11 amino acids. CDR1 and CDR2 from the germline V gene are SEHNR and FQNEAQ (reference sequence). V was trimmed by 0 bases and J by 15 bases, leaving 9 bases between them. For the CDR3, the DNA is TGTGCCAGCAGCTTAGCTGGTCGGGTGTTCTTC. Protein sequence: CASSLAGRVFF.

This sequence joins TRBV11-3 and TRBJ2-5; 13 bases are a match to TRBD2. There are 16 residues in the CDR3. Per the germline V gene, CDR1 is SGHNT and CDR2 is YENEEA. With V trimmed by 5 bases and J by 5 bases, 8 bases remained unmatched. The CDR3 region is CASSRGTSGVYETQYF. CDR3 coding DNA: TGTGCCAGCAGCAGGGGGACTAGCGGGGTGTACGAGACCCAGTACTTC.

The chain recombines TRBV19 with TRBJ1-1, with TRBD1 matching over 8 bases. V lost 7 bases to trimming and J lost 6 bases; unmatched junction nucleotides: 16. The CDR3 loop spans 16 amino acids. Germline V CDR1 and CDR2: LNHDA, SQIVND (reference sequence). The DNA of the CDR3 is TGTGCCAGTACCCCCCGGGCGGGGCAGGGGGCTGCTGAAGCTTTCTTT. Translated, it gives CASTPRAGQGAAEAFF.

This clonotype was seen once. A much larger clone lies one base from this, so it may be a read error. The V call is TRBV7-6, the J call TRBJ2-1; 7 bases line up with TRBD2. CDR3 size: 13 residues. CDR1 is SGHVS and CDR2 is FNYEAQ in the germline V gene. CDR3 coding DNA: TGTGCCAGCAGATTAGGGCTAGCGGTTGAGCAGTTCTTC. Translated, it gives CASRLGLAVEQFF.

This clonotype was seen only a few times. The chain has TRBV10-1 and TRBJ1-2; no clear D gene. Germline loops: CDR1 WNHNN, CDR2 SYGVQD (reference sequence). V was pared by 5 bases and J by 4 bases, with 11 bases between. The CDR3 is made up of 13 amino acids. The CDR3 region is CASSPEGTYGYTF. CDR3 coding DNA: TGCGCCAGCAGTCCAGAAGGTACCTATGGCTACACCTTC.

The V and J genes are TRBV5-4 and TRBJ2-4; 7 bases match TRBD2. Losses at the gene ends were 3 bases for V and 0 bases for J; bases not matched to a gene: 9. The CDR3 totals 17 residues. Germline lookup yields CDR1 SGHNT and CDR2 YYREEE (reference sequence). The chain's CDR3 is CASSSMRAGVAKNIQYF. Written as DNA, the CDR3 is TGTGCCAGCAGCTCCATGAGGGCGGGGGTAGCCAAAAACATTCAGTACTTC.

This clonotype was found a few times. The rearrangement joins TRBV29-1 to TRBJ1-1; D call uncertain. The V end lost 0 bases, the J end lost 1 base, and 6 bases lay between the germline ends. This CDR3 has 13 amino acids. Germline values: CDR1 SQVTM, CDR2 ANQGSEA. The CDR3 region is CSVEDHENTEAFF. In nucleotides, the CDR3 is TGCAGCGTTGAAGATCACGAGAACACTGAAGCTTTCTTT.

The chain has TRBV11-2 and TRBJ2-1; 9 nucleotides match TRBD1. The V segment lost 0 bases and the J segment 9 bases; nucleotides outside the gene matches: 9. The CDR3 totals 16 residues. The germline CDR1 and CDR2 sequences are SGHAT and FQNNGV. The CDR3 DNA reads TGTGCCAGCAGCTTAGAGTACAGGGGGCTTTGGGGTGAGCAGTTCTTC. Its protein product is CASSLEYRGLWGEQFF.